Listed below are T cell receptor beta chains from one sample, sequenced in a study of T cell responses to AZD1222 COVID-19 vaccine. Generated by immunoSEQ multiplex PCR, the TCRdb table keeps only in-frame clones and is missing some. The profile shows fewer than 200,000 clones, 91% of them singletons. Source: peripheral blood, taken on day 0 of AZD1222 vaccination. All receptors come from an adult in good health. The CDR3 runs from the conserved cysteine through the conserved F or W. Fields, in order: clone size, J gene, V gene, D gene, CDR3 protein, CDR3 DNA. The D gene is left open where the match is weak. Some rows mark clone size as missing; the rest say once, few, many or name a class of expanded clone.

clone size: NA; J gene: TRBJ2-2; V gene: TRBV28; D gene: TRBD2; CDR3 protein: CASSLFAGGLGSGVQDGELFF; CDR3 DNA: TGTGCCAGCAGTTTATTCGCTGGGGGACTAGGAAGCGGGGTTCAGGACGGGGAGCTGTTTTTT
clone size: NA; J gene: TRBJ1-4; V gene: TRBV6-5; D gene: NA; CDR3 protein: CASSYLGTANEKLFF; CDR3 DNA: TGTGCCAGCAGTTACTTGGGGACGGCTAATGAAAAACTGTTTTTT
clone size: NA; J gene: TRBJ1-1; V gene: TRBV11-2; D gene: NA; CDR3 protein: CASSSVTKKNTEAFF; CDR3 DNA: TGTGCCAGCAGCTCCGTTACTAAGAAAAATACTGAAGCTTTCTTT
clone size: NA; J gene: TRBJ1-2; V gene: TRBV7-2; D gene: NA; CDR3 protein: CASSLAGSGGYTF; CDR3 DNA: TGTGCCAGCAGCTTAGCCGGCAGTGGAGGCTACACCTTC
clone size: NA; J gene: TRBJ1-3; V gene: TRBV6-5; D gene: TRBD1; CDR3 protein: CASSWDRAGDTIYF; CDR3 DNA: TGTGCCAGCAGTTGGGACAGGGCGGGGGACACCATATATTTT
clone size: once; J gene: TRBJ1-1; V gene: TRBV28; D gene: NA; CDR3 protein: CASTKLGRGLSTEAFF; CDR3 DNA: TGTGCCAGCACTAAGCTTGGCAGGGGTTTATCTACTGAAGCTTTCTTT
clone size: NA; J gene: TRBJ1-6; V gene: TRBV5-1; D gene: NA; CDR3 protein: CASSRLQESPLHF; CDR3 DNA: TGCGCCAGCAGCCGATTACAGGAATCACCCCTCCACTTT
clone size: NA; J gene: TRBJ2-2; V gene: TRBV11-3; D gene: TRBD2; CDR3 protein: CASSRGLAGGTELFF; CDR3 DNA: TGTGCCAGCAGCCGCGGACTAGCGGGGGGTACTGAGCTGTTTTTT
clone size: NA; J gene: TRBJ1-2; V gene: TRBV27; D gene: NA; CDR3 protein: CASSSAGRVGGYTF; CDR3 DNA: TGTGCCAGCAGTTCCGCTGGAAGGGTCGGTGGCTACACCTTC
clone size: NA; J gene: TRBJ1-1; V gene: TRBV19; D gene: NA; CDR3 protein: CASSRGSGTEAFF; CDR3 DNA: TGTGCCAGTAGTCGGGGCAGTGGGACTGAAGCTTTCTTT
clone size: NA; J gene: TRBJ2-5; V gene: TRBV3-1/TRBV3-2; D gene: TRBD2; CDR3 protein: CASSQDSRLAQKQETQYF; CDR3 DNA: TGTGCCAGCAGCCAAGATTCTCGACTAGCGCAAAAACAAGAGACCCAGTACTTC
clone size: NA; J gene: TRBJ1-2; V gene: TRBV14; D gene: NA; CDR3 protein: CASSPTGITNYGYTF; CDR3 DNA: TGTGCCAGCAGCCCAACAGGGATAACTAACTATGGCTACACCTTC
clone size: NA; J gene: TRBJ2-7; V gene: TRBV2; D gene: NA; CDR3 protein: CASTSGYEQYF; CDR3 DNA: TGTGCCAGCACTAGTGGCTACGAGCAGTACTTC
clone size: NA; J gene: TRBJ2-7; V gene: TRBV11-3; D gene: NA; CDR3 protein: CASSLGGGDEQYF; CDR3 DNA: TGTGCCAGCAGCTTGGGGGGTGGGGACGAGCAGTACTTC
clone size: NA; J gene: TRBJ1-2; V gene: TRBV19; D gene: TRBD1; CDR3 protein: CASTDRDRGYGYTF; CDR3 DNA: TGTGCCAGTACCGATAGGGACAGGGGCTATGGCTACACCTTC
clone size: NA; J gene: TRBJ1-4; V gene: TRBV27; D gene: NA; CDR3 protein: CASSPQGRNNEKLFF; CDR3 DNA: TGTGCCAGCAGTCCTCAGGGACGGAATAATGAAAAACTGTTTTTT
clone size: NA; J gene: TRBJ2-2; V gene: TRBV5-1; D gene: TRBD1; CDR3 protein: CASSLRQGDTGELFF; CDR3 DNA: TGCGCCAGCAGCTTACGACAGGGCGACACCGGGGAGCTGTTTTTT
clone size: once; J gene: TRBJ1-1; V gene: TRBV29-1; D gene: NA; CDR3 protein: CSVLPRLNTEAFF; CDR3 DNA: TGCAGCGTTCTCCCGCGACTGAACACTGAAGCTTTCTTT
clone size: once; J gene: TRBJ1-5; V gene: TRBV7-2; D gene: NA; CDR3 protein: CASSNGPNQPQHF; CDR3 DNA: TGTGCCAGCAGCAACGGGCCAAATCAGCCCCAGCATTTT
clone size: NA; J gene: TRBJ2-3; V gene: TRBV25-1; D gene: NA; CDR3 protein: CASSEFVGGATDTQYF; CDR3 DNA: TGTGCCAGCAGTGAATTCGTGGGGGGGGCCACAGATACGCAGTATTTT
clone size: NA; J gene: TRBJ2-1; V gene: TRBV7-2; D gene: NA; CDR3 protein: CASSLLAEQFF; CDR3 DNA: TGTGCCAGCAGCTTACTAGCTGAGCAGTTCTTC
clone size: NA; J gene: TRBJ2-7; V gene: TRBV12-3/TRBV12-4; D gene: NA; CDR3 protein: CASSGTHYEQYF; CDR3 DNA: TGTGCCAGCAGCGGGACTCACTACGAGCAGTACTTC
clone size: NA; J gene: TRBJ1-2; V gene: TRBV4-1; D gene: NA; CDR3 protein: CASSQLPGQPNYGYTF; CDR3 DNA: TGCGCCAGCAGCCAACTTCCCGGACAGCCTAACTATGGCTACACCTTC
clone size: NA; J gene: TRBJ2-7; V gene: TRBV9; D gene: TRBD1; CDR3 protein: CASSAGRQGGSYEQYF; CDR3 DNA: TGTGCCAGCAGCGCCGGCAGACAGGGGGGTTCCTACGAGCAGTACTTC
clone size: NA; J gene: TRBJ2-7; V gene: TRBV6-6; D gene: TRBD2; CDR3 protein: CASSSLGGRVGREQYF; CDR3 DNA: TGTGCCAGCAGTTCTCTTGGGGGGAGGGTCGGTCGCGAGCAGTACTTC
clone size: NA; J gene: TRBJ1-1; V gene: TRBV28; D gene: NA; CDR3 protein: CASSLYGGGLNTEAFF; CDR3 DNA: TGTGCCAGCAGTTTATATGGAGGGGGTTTGAACACTGAAGCTTTCTTT
clone size: NA; J gene: TRBJ1-6; V gene: TRBV28; D gene: NA; CDR3 protein: CASSLMDRDNSPLHF; CDR3 DNA: TGTGCCAGCAGTTTAATGGACAGAGATAATTCACCCCTCCACTTT
clone size: NA; J gene: TRBJ2-5; V gene: TRBV27; D gene: NA; CDR3 protein: CASSFRFRAEETQYF; CDR3 DNA: TGTGCCAGCAGTTTTAGGTTCAGGGCAGAAGAGACCCAGTACTTC
clone size: once; J gene: TRBJ2-1; V gene: TRBV5-5; D gene: NA; CDR3 protein: CASSLATPRAHNEQFF; CDR3 DNA: TGTGCCAGCAGCTTGGCGACTCCCCGGGCCCACAATGAGCAGTTCTTC
clone size: NA; J gene: TRBJ1-6; V gene: TRBV6-2/TRBV6-3; D gene: NA; CDR3 protein: CASSWGVGHSEPLHF; CDR3 DNA: TGTGCCAGCAGTTGGGGTGTGGGACACTCGGAACCCCTCCACTTT
clone size: once; J gene: TRBJ2-3; V gene: TRBV2; D gene: NA; CDR3 protein: CASSTSGTRTDTQYF; CDR3 DNA: TGTGCCAGCAGCACCTCCGGGACACGCACAGATACGCAGTATTTT
clone size: NA; J gene: TRBJ2-1; V gene: TRBV4-1; D gene: NA; CDR3 protein: CASSQERFVEQFF; CDR3 DNA: TGCGCCAGCAGCCAAGAACGGTTCGTCGAACAGTTCTTC
clone size: NA; J gene: TRBJ1-5; V gene: TRBV24-1; D gene: NA; CDR3 protein: CATSSWAVGQPQHF; CDR3 DNA: TGTGCCACCAGTTCTTGGGCAGTTGGGCAGCCCCAGCATTTT
clone size: NA; J gene: TRBJ2-7; V gene: TRBV29-1; D gene: TRBD1; CDR3 protein: CSVRGQPGYEQYF; CDR3 DNA: TGCAGCGTGAGGGGACAGCCGGGCTACGAGCAGTACTTC
clone size: NA; J gene: TRBJ2-7; V gene: TRBV5-5; D gene: NA; CDR3 protein: CASRAQATYEQYF; CDR3 DNA: TGTGCCAGCCGGGCCCAGGCCACCTACGAGCAGTACTTC
clone size: NA; J gene: TRBJ2-5; V gene: TRBV9; D gene: NA; CDR3 protein: CASSGGGKETQYF; CDR3 DNA: TGTGCCAGCAGCGGAGGAGGTAAAGAGACCCAGTACTTC
clone size: once; J gene: TRBJ1-1; V gene: TRBV27; D gene: NA; CDR3 protein: CASSPSKTEAFF; CDR3 DNA: TGTGCCAGCAGTCCCTCGAAAACAGAAGCTTTCTTT
clone size: NA; J gene: TRBJ1-5; V gene: TRBV28; D gene: TRBD1; CDR3 protein: CASTPQGEGNQPQHF; CDR3 DNA: TGTGCCAGCACCCCACAGGGGGAGGGCAATCAGCCCCAGCATTTT
clone size: NA; J gene: TRBJ1-6; V gene: TRBV12-3/TRBV12-4; D gene: NA; CDR3 protein: CASSGAATSPLHF; CDR3 DNA: TGTGCCAGCAGCGGTGCGGCTACTTCACCCCTCCACTTT
clone size: NA; J gene: TRBJ2-7; V gene: TRBV5-4; D gene: NA; CDR3 protein: CASSLARGGQQYF; CDR3 DNA: TGTGCCAGCAGCTTGGCCAGGGGAGGTCAGCAGTACTTC
clone size: NA; J gene: TRBJ2-2; V gene: TRBV7-2; D gene: NA; CDR3 protein: CASSLSPAESRGITGELFF; CDR3 DNA: TGTGCCAGCAGCTTATCGCCTGCGGAGTCCAGGGGTATTACCGGGGAGCTGTTTTTT
clone size: NA; J gene: TRBJ1-1; V gene: TRBV9; D gene: NA; CDR3 protein: CASSVGPGKNTEAFF; CDR3 DNA: TGTGCCAGCAGCGTAGGCCCAGGGAAGAACACTGAAGCTTTCTTT
clone size: NA; J gene: TRBJ1-4; V gene: TRBV5-5; D gene: NA; CDR3 protein: CASSFTGTSDEKLFF; CDR3 DNA: TGTGCCAGCAGCTTCACCGGGACGTCGGACGAAAAACTGTTTTTT
clone size: NA; J gene: TRBJ1-2; V gene: TRBV20-1; D gene: NA; CDR3 protein: CSATKGEGYTF; CDR3 DNA: TGCAGTGCTACCAAGGGGGAGGGCTACACCTTC
clone size: NA; J gene: TRBJ2-5; V gene: TRBV29-1; D gene: TRBD1; CDR3 protein: CSARTGGQETQYF; CDR3 DNA: TGCAGCGCACGGACAGGGGGGCAAGAGACCCAGTACTTC
clone size: NA; J gene: TRBJ1-3; V gene: TRBV30; D gene: NA; CDR3 protein: CAWSRSGVGGNTIYF; CDR3 DNA: TGTGCCTGGAGTAGGTCGGGAGTCGGGGGAAACACCATATATTTT
clone size: NA; J gene: TRBJ2-7; V gene: TRBV11-2; D gene: TRBD1; CDR3 protein: CASSRNRDSSYEQYF; CDR3 DNA: TGTGCCAGCAGCCGAAACCGGGACAGCTCCTACGAGCAGTACTTC
clone size: NA; J gene: TRBJ2-3; V gene: TRBV24-1; D gene: NA; CDR3 protein: CATSDRRGGVNTDTQYF; CDR3 DNA: TGTGCCACCAGTGATCGTCGAGGGGGTGTTAACACAGATACGCAGTATTTT
clone size: NA; J gene: TRBJ2-5; V gene: TRBV5-4; D gene: NA; CDR3 protein: CASSLGSGPQETQYF; CDR3 DNA: TGTGCCAGCAGCTTGGGGTCAGGGCCCCAAGAGACCCAGTACTTC
clone size: NA; J gene: TRBJ1-6; V gene: TRBV27; D gene: TRBD1; CDR3 protein: CASSPGQGNSPLHF; CDR3 DNA: TGTGCCAGCAGTCCGGGACAGGGTAATTCACCCCTCCACTTT
clone size: NA; J gene: TRBJ2-2; V gene: TRBV3-1/TRBV3-2; D gene: TRBD2; CDR3 protein: CASSRNSGGASGELFF; CDR3 DNA: TGTGCCAGCAGCCGCAATAGCGGGGGGGCCTCCGGGGAGCTGTTTTTT
clone size: few; J gene: TRBJ2-7; V gene: TRBV19; D gene: TRBD1; CDR3 protein: CASSSPGTGNEQYF; CDR3 DNA: TGTGCCAGTAGTAGTCCCGGGACAGGGAACGAGCAGTACTTC
clone size: NA; J gene: TRBJ1-5; V gene: TRBV28; D gene: NA; CDR3 protein: CAAGGGPNQPQHF; CDR3 DNA: TGTGCCGCCGGGGGGGGGCCCAATCAGCCCCAGCATTTT
clone size: NA; J gene: TRBJ1-2; V gene: TRBV30; D gene: TRBD1; CDR3 protein: CACGQDYGYTF; CDR3 DNA: TGTGCCTGTGGACAGGACTATGGCTACACCTTC
clone size: NA; J gene: TRBJ1-1; V gene: TRBV5-6; D gene: NA; CDR3 protein: CASSFRGGIGPNTEAFF; CDR3 DNA: TGTGCCAGCAGCTTTAGGGGGGGTATTGGTCCGAACACTGAAGCTTTCTTT